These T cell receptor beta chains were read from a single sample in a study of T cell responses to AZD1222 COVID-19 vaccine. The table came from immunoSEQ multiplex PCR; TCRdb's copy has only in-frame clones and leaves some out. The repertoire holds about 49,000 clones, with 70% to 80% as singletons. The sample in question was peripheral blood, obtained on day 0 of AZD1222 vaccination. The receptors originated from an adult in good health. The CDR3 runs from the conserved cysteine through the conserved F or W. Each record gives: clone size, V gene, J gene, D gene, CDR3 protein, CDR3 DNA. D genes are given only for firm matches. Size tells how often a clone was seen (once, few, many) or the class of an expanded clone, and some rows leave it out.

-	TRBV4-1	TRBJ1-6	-	CASSQEAQANSYNSPLHF	TGCGCCAGCAGCCAAGAGGCGCAGGCTAACTCCTATAATTCACCCCTCCACTTT
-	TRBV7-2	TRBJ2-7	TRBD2	CASSPPGLAGYEQYF	TGTGCCAGCAGCCCGCCGGGACTAGCGGGGTACGAGCAGTACTTC
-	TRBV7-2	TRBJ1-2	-	CASSPGRGAGYTF	TGTGCCAGCAGCCCGGGGCGGGGGGCTGGCTACACCTTC
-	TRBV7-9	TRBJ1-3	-	CASREGISGNTIYF	TGTGCCAGCAGAGAGGGGATCTCTGGAAACACCATATATTTT
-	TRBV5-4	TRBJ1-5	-	CASSADGNNQPQHF	TGTGCCAGCAGCGCCGACGGAAACAATCAGCCCCAGCATTTT
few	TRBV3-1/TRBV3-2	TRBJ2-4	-	CASSQGGGTAKNIQYF	TGTGCCAGCAGTCAAGGGGGGGGGACAGCCAAAAACATTCAGTACTTC
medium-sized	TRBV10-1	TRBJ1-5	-	CASSDGGQPQHF	TGCGCCAGCAGTGACGGGGGGCAGCCCCAGCATTTT
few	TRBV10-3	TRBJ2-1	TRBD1	CAISAGTALPNEQFF	TGTGCCATCAGCGCCGGGACAGCCCTACCTAATGAGCAGTTCTTC
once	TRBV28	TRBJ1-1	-	CASSLTGNTEAFF	TGTGCCAGCAGTCTAACCGGGAACACTGAAGCTTTCTTT
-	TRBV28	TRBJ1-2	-	CASSWGGSYGYTF	TGTGCCAGCAGCTGGGGTGGGAGCTATGGCTACACCTTC
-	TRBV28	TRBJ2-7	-	CASRTRYEQYF	TGTGCCAGCAGAACGAGGTACGAGCAGTACTTC
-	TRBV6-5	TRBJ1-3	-	CASSLLDASGNTIYF	TGTGCCAGCAGCTTACTGGACGCCTCTGGAAACACCATATATTTT
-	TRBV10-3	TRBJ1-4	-	CAISEPGEKLFF	TGTGCCATCAGTGAACCAGGGGAAAAACTGTTTTTT
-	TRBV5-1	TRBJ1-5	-	CASSLVSGYNQPQHF	TGCGCCAGCAGCTTGGTCTCAGGGTATAATCAGCCCCAGCATTTT
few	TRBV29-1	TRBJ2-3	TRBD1	CSAPSTGPDTQYF	TGCAGCGCCCCCTCGACAGGGCCAGATACGCAGTATTTT
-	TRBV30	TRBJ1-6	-	CAARGRVGSPLHF	TGTGCCGCCAGGGGCCGGGTCGGTTCACCCCTCCACTTT
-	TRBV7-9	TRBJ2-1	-	CASSTGGSSYNEQFF	TGTGCCAGCAGTACTGGGGGGTCCTCCTACAATGAGCAGTTCTTC
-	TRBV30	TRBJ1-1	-	CAWNPPREYTEAFF	TGTGCCTGGAACCCCCCCCGCGAGTACACTGAAGCTTTCTTT
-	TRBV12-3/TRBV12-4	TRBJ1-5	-	CASSFQINQPQHF	TGTGCCAGCAGTTTCCAGATCAATCAGCCCCAGCATTTT
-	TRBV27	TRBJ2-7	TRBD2	CASSFGTSGRYEQYF	TGTGCCAGCAGTTTCGGGACTAGCGGTCGCTACGAGCAGTACTTC
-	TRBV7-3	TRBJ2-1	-	CASSLTAFSSYNEQFF	TGTGCCAGCAGCTTAACGGCCTTTAGCTCCTACAATGAGCAGTTCTTC
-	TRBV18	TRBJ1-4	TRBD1	CASSPSTGVRRNEKLFF	TGTGCCAGCTCACCATCCACAGGGGTTAGGCGAAATGAAAAACTGTTTTTT
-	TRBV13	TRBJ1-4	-	CASSRGRPLEKLFF	TGTGCCAGCAGCCGAGGACGTCCCCTTGAAAAACTGTTTTTT
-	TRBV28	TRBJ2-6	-	CASSPTRGPRSGANVLTF	TGTGCCAGCAGTCCAACCAGGGGTCCTCGCTCGGGGGCCAACGTCCTGACTTTC
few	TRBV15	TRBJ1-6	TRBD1	CATSRSTGGESPLHF	TGTGCCACCAGCAGATCTACAGGGGGTGAATCACCCCTCCACTTT
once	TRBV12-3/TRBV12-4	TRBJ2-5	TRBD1	CASSDRVVETQYF	TGTGCCAGCAGCGACAGGGTCGTAGAGACCCAGTACTTC
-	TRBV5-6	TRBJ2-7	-	CASSSEHANREQYF	TGTGCCAGCAGTTCTGAACACGCTAACAGGGAGCAGTACTTC
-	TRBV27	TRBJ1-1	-	CASNFGRTIEDTEAFF	TGTGCCAGCAACTTCGGACGGACAATAGAGGACACTGAAGCTTTCTTT
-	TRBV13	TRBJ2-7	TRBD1	CASSPRTGDEQYF	TGTGCCAGCAGCCCCCGGACAGGGGACGAGCAGTACTTC
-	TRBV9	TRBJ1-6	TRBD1	CASRVTGTENSPLHF	TGTGCCAGCAGAGTCACCGGGACAGAAAATTCACCCCTCCACTTT
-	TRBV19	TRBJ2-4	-	CASIPTGIQAKNIQYF	TGTGCCAGTATCCCCACAGGGATTCAGGCCAAAAACATTCAGTACTTC
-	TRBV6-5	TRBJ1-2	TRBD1	CASSWGQGIYGYTF	TGTGCCAGCAGTTGGGGACAGGGGATCTATGGCTACACCTTC
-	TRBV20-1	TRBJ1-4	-	CSAPSGEKLFF	TGCAGTGCCCCCTCGGGGGAAAAACTGTTTTTT
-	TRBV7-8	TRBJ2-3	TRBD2	CASSVPGTSGDLSSTDTQYF	TGTGCCAGCAGCGTACCCGGGACTAGCGGAGACCTCTCTAGCACAGATACGCAGTATTTT
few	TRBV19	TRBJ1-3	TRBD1	CASTTGGSSGNTIYF	TGTGCCAGTACCACAGGGGGCTCCTCTGGAAACACCATATATTTT
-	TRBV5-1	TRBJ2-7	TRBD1	CASSSRQGYEQYF	TGCGCCAGCAGCTCCCGACAGGGGTACGAGCAGTACTTC
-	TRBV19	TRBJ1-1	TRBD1	CASSAGTGGRMNTEAFF	TGTGCCAGTAGCGCCGGGACAGGGGGTAGGATGAACACTGAAGCTTTCTTT
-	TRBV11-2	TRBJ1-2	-	CASSSYNYGYTF	TGTGCCAGCAGCTCTTATAACTATGGCTACACCTTC
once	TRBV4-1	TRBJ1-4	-	CASSQDQSILNEKLFF	TGCGCCAGCAGCCAAGATCAGAGTATTCTAAATGAAAAACTGTTTTTT
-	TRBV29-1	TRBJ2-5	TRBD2	CSVDKLAGVGETQYF	TGCAGCGTTGATAAACTAGCGGGAGTAGGAGAGACCCAGTACTTC
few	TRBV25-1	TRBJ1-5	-	CASSDTRDYSNQPQHF	TGTGCCAGCAGTGATACTAGAGATTATAGCAATCAGCCCCAGCATTTT
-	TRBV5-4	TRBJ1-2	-	CASSLAPRANGYTF	TGTGCCAGCAGCTTGGCTCCCAGGGCGAACGGCTACACCTTC
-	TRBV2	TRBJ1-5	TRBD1	CASSLRTGSSNQPQHF	TGTGCCAGCAGTTTACGGACAGGGTCCTCCAATCAGCCCCAGCATTTT
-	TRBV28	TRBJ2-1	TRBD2	CASSHKGLAGGQNEQFF	TGTGCCAGCAGTCACAAGGGACTAGCGGGGGGACAGAATGAGCAGTTCTTC
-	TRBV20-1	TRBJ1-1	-	CSAGGKIEAFF	TGCAGTGCAGGGGGAAAGATTGAAGCTTTCTTT
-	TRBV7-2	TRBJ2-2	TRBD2	CASSVTSGRADGELFF	TGTGCCAGCAGCGTGACTAGCGGGAGGGCCGACGGGGAGCTGTTTTTT
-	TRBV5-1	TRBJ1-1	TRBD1	CASSPGQGSNTEAFF	TGCGCCAGCAGCCCCGGACAGGGGTCGAACACTGAAGCTTTCTTT
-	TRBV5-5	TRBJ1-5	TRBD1	CASSWDRAGQPQHF	TGTGCCAGCAGTTGGGACAGGGCAGGTCAGCCCCAGCATTTT
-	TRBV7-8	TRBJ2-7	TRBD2	CASSPYITLAGAYEQYF	TGTGCCAGCAGCCCATACATAACCCTAGCGGGAGCCTACGAGCAGTACTTC
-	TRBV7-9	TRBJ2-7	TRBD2	CASSFGLAGDEQYF	TGTGCCAGCAGCTTCGGACTAGCGGGAGACGAGCAGTACTTC
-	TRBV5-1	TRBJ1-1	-	CASSTAGNTEAFF	TGCGCCAGCAGCACCGCCGGAAACACTGAAGCTTTCTTT